Each of the 16 T cell receptor beta chains below was sequenced from the same sample in a study of T cell responses to AZD1222 COVID-19 vaccine. Sequencing was performed with immunoSEQ multiplex PCR; in TCRdb, only in-frame clones are kept and a portion is missing. The sample consists of 150,000 to 200,000 clones, around nine tenths of them appearing once. Material: peripheral blood, obtained 28 days after the second AZD1222 dose. The receptors stem from an adult who received the AZD1222 COVID-19 vaccine.

This rearrangement joins TRBV7-9 to TRBJ2-7; D gene unclear. V was shortened by 8 bases and J by 3 bases, with 8 bases between the two germline ends. The CDR3 consists of 11 residues. Per the germline V gene, CDR1 is SEHNR and CDR2 is FQNEAQ (reference sequence). CDR3: CASGYIYEQYF. In nucleotides, the CDR3 is TGTGCCAGCGGCTATATCTACGAGCAGTACTTC.

This chain connects TRBV11-2 to TRBJ2-2, with TRBD2 matching over 8 bases. The germline CDR1 and CDR2 sequences are SGHAT and FQNNGV. The V segment lost 5 bases and the J segment 0 bases; nucleotides outside the gene matches: 8. The CDR3 is made up of 17 amino acids. The CDR3 here is CASSRGGRGTNTGELFF. Here the CDR3 DNA reads TGTGCCAGCAGCCGCGGGGGGCGCGGAACGAACACCGGGGAGCTGTTTTTT.

This clone was seen a few times. The J gene is TRBJ2-7, the V gene TRBV16, with 7 bases aligning to TRBD1. V shed 0 bases, J shed 4 bases, and the junction held 3 bases outside the gene matches. The CDR3 contains 14 residues. The germline gives CDR1 KGHSY, CDR2 FQNENV. CDR3 nucleotides: TGTGCCAGCAGCCAATCCGACAGGGTGTACGAGCAGTACTTC. The encoded protein is CASSQSDRVYEQYF.

The chain combines TRBV7-9 with TRBJ1-2; D might be TRBD1 (6 bases). This CDR3 has 15 residues. V was trimmed by 1 base and J by 4 bases, leaving 13 bases between them. Germline assignment: CDR1 SEHNR and CDR2 FQNEAQ (reference sequence). The CDR3 region is CASSLEGGQIYGYTF. The CDR3 DNA follows: TGTGCCAGCAGCTTAGAAGGAGGACAGATCTATGGCTACACCTTC. The variable domain in full, completed from reference TRBV7-9 and TRBJ1-2, reads DTGVSQNPRHKITKRGQNVTFRCDPISEHNRLYWYRQTLGQGPEFLTYFQNEAQLEKSRLLSDRFSAERPKGSFSTLEIQRTEQGDSAMYLCASSLEGGQIYGYTFGSGTRLTVV.

The chain is built from TRBV28 and TRBJ1-3; 9 bases are shared with TRBD1. Per the germline V gene, CDR1 is MDHEN and CDR2 is SYDVKM. The length of the CDR3 is 16 residues. The J segment lost 0 bases and the V segment lost 7 bases, leaving 7 bases of the junction unmatched. The CDR3 DNA is TGTGCCAGCACTGGGGGACAGGGCATCTCTGGAAACACCATATATTTT. The encoded protein is CASTGGQGISGNTIYF.

The sample holds one count of this clone. CDR3 bases: TGTGCCAGCGGGAGGACTAGCGGCGGGTCAGAGACCCAGTACTTC. Protein: CASGRTSGGSETQYF. The chain carries TRBV25-1 and TRBJ2-5; TRBD2 matches 10 bases. The junction had 10 bases not matched to a gene; V was cut back by 8 bases and J by 4 bases. The CDR3 consists of 15 residues. Germline CDR1 MGHDK, CDR2 SYGVNS.

This clone was seen just once. The chain uses TRBV3-1 (or the pseudogene TRBV3-2) and TRBJ1-2; no clear D. The V end lost 4 bases, the J end lost 0 bases, and 12 bases lay between the germline ends. Germline CDR1 is LGHDT and CDR2 is YNNKEL (reference sequence). This CDR3 is built from 15 residues. The CDR3 nucleotides read TGTGCCAGCAGCCCTAACGGAGGGCCTAACTATGGCTACACCTTC. Protein: CASSPNGGPNYGYTF.

CDR3 nucleotides: TGTGCCAGCAGCTTACCCACAGGTTTCCTCTCTGGAAACACCATATATTTT. Translated, it gives CASSLPTGFLSGNTIYF. The genes are TRBV5-6 and TRBJ1-3; tentatively, D is TRBD1 (5 bases). Germline-derived CDR1 and CDR2 are SGHDT and YYEEEE. V was shortened by 2 bases and J by 0 bases, with 15 bases between the two germline ends. This CDR3 contains 17 residues.

The V gene is TRBV28, the J gene TRBJ1-5; D unclear. Trimming cost V 5 bases and J 1 base, with 12 bases left between them. This CDR3 is 15 amino acids long. Germline V lookup: CDR1 MDHEN, CDR2 SYDVKM. The CDR3 nucleotides read TGTGCCAGCAGTCCCCGGGTGGGGAGCAATCAGCCCCAGCATTTT. This sequence encodes CASSPRVGSNQPQHF.

The rearrangement uses TRBV24-1 and TRBJ2-5, with unresolved D. Germline-derived CDR1 and CDR2 are KGHDR and SFDVKD. The CDR3 consists of 15 residues. V dropped 2 bases and J dropped 2 bases, with 11 bases sitting between them. The CDR3 nucleotides are TGTGCCACCAGTGATTATCGGTGGGGTCAAGAGACCCAGTACTTC. It codes for CATSDYRWGQETQYF.

This chain joins TRBV10-3 and TRBJ2-7, with D perhaps being TRBD1 or TRBD2 (5 bases each). CDR1 is ENHRY and CDR2 is SYGVKD in the germline V gene. The length of the CDR3 is 16 residues. V was cut by 3 bases and J by 4 bases, with 19 bases left in between. CDR3 nucleotide sequence: TGTGCCATCAGTGAAACCGGGATTAGGGGAAAGTACGAGCAGTACTTC. Its translation is CAISETGIRGKYEQYF.

The chain combines TRBV7-9 with TRBJ1-2; TRBD1 aligns across 7 bases. The CDR3 sequence is 14 residues long. Germline V CDR1 and CDR2: SEHNR, FQNEAQ (reference sequence). Losses at the gene ends were 7 bases for V and 5 bases for J; bases not matched to a gene: 10. CDR3 in DNA: TGTGCCAGCACATCAGGACAGGCGGAGTATGGCTACACCTTC. This gives the protein CASTSGQAEYGYTF.

This chain uses TRBV5-1 with TRBJ2-3, with 10 bases aligning to TRBD1. J lost 1 base, V lost 4 bases, and 3 bases had no gene match. The CDR3 loop spans 15 amino acids. Germline CDR1 is SGHRS and CDR2 is YFSETQ. The CDR3 DNA sequence: TGCGCCAGCAGCACCGGACAGGGGGGCACAGATACGCAGTATTTT. Its translation is CASSTGQGGTDTQYF.

V usage is TRBV6-1 and J usage is TRBJ2-3; 9 bases agree with TRBD2. V shed 7 bases, J shed 5 bases, and the junction held 13 bases outside the gene matches. Germline CDR1 and CDR2: MNHNS and SASEGT. This CDR3 has 16 residues. The CDR3 region has the DNA TGTGCCAGCACTGATAGCGGGAGCGGGGTAATAGATACGCAGTATTTT. Amino acid sequence: CASTDSGSGVIDTQYF.

The chain is built from TRBV10-3 and TRBJ2-1, with 9 nucleotides matching TRBD2. Looked up from germline, CDR1 is ENHRY and CDR2 is SYGVKD. Germline trimming cut 2 bases from V and 1 base from J; bases unmatched to any gene: 12. The CDR3 has 19 amino acids. In DNA, the CDR3 is TGTGCCATCAGTGAGCCACCTCCTTCGGCGGGAGGGTCCTACAATGAGCAGTTCTTC. It yields the protein CAISEPPPSAGGSYNEQFF.

The CDR3 spells CASSPQGQGWSGYTF. CDR3 sequence (DNA): TGTGCCAGCTCACCACAGGGACAGGGGTGGAGTGGCTACACCTTC. The chain joins TRBV18 to TRBJ1-2; 10 nucleotides match TRBD1. V trimming: 1 base; J trimming: 7 bases; junction bases outside the gene matches: 6. The CDR3 has 15 residues. CDR1 is KGHSH and CDR2 is LQKENI in the germline V gene.